This T cell receptor beta chain was sequenced for a study of cytomegalovirus exposure and HLA in healthy donors (dated by TCRdb to about 2017). Background on the whole study: An earlier analysis of approximately 640 of the donors reported 250 to 300 Gb of sequence data and more than 90 million unique TCR beta sequences from about 179 million T cells. Donor age, sex, ethnicity and CMV serostatus were compiled together with the repertoire data. A later analysis re-examined previously published TCR beta repertoires from around 670 donors and added high-resolution HLA genotyping to investigate patterns of TCR occurrence. An earlier analysis of nearly 600 of the donors applied high-throughput TCR beta sequencing to assess whether each TCR beta V gene segment acted as functional or pseudogenic. The later analysis used no new phenotypic data to find candidate immune exposures, relying instead on TCR beta sequences and their occurrence across donors. Using immunosequencing, the study profiled T cell repertoires from 500 to 800 subjects and related those repertoires to cytomegalovirus serostatus. To predict cytomegalovirus infection status, the study brought together high-throughput TCR immunosequencing, statistical association of individual TCRs with disease status, and machine learning. Approximately 300 gigabases of sequencing data and tens of millions of unique TCR sequences were included in an early release covering under 650 HLA-typed donors. Because of strong linkage in the cohort, a handful of DR-DQ haplotypes were treated as single units for association and clustering. Both class I and class II loci were covered by HLA typing, at four-digit resolution. Besides the first cohort of under 700 subjects, a separate validation cohort made up of 120 different subjects was used. Typing coverage differed by locus: A, B, C, DRB1 and DQB1 were typed in about 629-640 donors, DQA1 in about 500, DPA1 in over 600, and DPB1 in just under 480. Among 300 to 500 genotyped donors of the cohort, an average of around 240,000 unique TCR beta nucleotide sequences was sequenced per donor, of which 15% to 20% were non-productive. All discovery cohort repertoires had been generated on a single sequencing platform. In a later genetic analysis, genome-wide SNP genotypes for about three fifths of the roughly 670 donors were used, and that subset was treated as a discovery cohort. The aim of the study was to test whether cataloging public T cell receptors could identify signatures of past pathogen exposure. Of the roughly 390 genotyped donors, over 70% fell in the genetic ancestry cluster associated with self-reported Caucasian donors. What the authors observed across the whole study: In a later genetic analysis, a missense DCLRE1C variant was associated with V-gene and J-gene trimming of TCR beta chains, and the association was replicated in an independent cohort. The study gave a list of around 170 TCR beta chains associated with cytomegalovirus. When HLA alleles, especially DR and DQ, strongly co-occurred, attributing TCR associations to individual alleles was difficult. Most TCR sequences were observed very rarely across donors, whereas some public TCRs were present in many individuals. The authors suggested that the approach could potentially be generalized to other disease states and immunological phenotypes. In vitro tests confirmed that a few of the cytomegalovirus-associated TCR beta chains recognize cytomegalovirus antigens. In a later analysis, the rate of TCR association differed among HLA loci, with DRB1 alleles having the most associated TCRs and HLA-C alleles having the fewest. The presence/absence analyses assumed that sequencing depth was roughly uniform across donors, and that assumption may not be true. A cluster of highly shared sequence variants was judged likely to represent a technical artifact of the sequencing pipeline. In a later analysis, most CMV-associated TCR beta chains were found to appear HLA-restricted, with HLA associations seemingly driven largely by CMV exposure. Compared with the approximately 710-donor mean, donors in an Asian-associated ancestry cluster had fewer N-insertions in productive TCRs, according to a later genetic analysis. The cohort was sequenced for TCR beta chains only, and without alpha or paired-chain data the features that could be detected were limited. In an earlier analysis of roughly 560 of the donors, most TCR beta V segments were observed in productive rearrangements about 87% or about 30% of the time, broadly matching IMGT annotations. Because some donors lacked HLA typing at each locus, the association tests relied only on the typed subset. The only immune exposure information available for the cohort was CMV serostatus. In a later analysis, HLA-associated TCR beta chains showed more clonal expansion and lower generation probabilities than non-associated chains that were equally common. The classifier was reported to diagnose cytomegalovirus status with high specificity and sensitivity in both the original cohort and the validation cohort. A further reported finding was that TCR beta sequences accurately predicted the HLA-A and HLA-B alleles for most subjects in the first cohort. Because counts were too low, 15 to 20 rarely observed V segments, including chromosome 9 orphons, were excluded from the earlier analysis of 587 of the donors. The 87-base-pair reads could not distinguish some IMGT-functional V segments, including TRBV6-2 and TRBV6-3, so those segments were excluded. In a later analysis, several top co-occurrence clusters were reported to appear linked to parvovirus B19, influenza, CMV and Epstein-Barr virus. Specific HLA alleles were associated with 16,951 TCR beta sequences at a false discovery rate of 0.05 in a later analysis. Correlated functional status among segregating V segments might be attributable to linkage disequilibrium, but an unknown experimental factor could not be ruled out.

Clipping removes 5 bases from V and 7 bases from J, with 11 as the unmatched junction base count. The CDR3 measures 15 amino acids from cysteine to phenylalanine. The read is trimmed to its CDR3 DNA, 45 bases read in frame from base 1. Sequences SNHLY (CDR1) and FYNNEI (CDR2) are obtained from the germline V gene. The library was prepared using the immunoSEQ multiplex PCR assay. The multiplex PCR relied on a mix of 60 forward primers for TCR Vbeta segments and 13 reverse primers for TCR Jbeta segments. Amplification of the CDR3 region of rearranged TCR beta genes was performed with a multiplex PCR assay on genomic DNA. Amplified TCR beta libraries were sequenced as 87-base-pair reads on the Illumina HiSeq System. The published analysis was carried out like this. In a later analysis, about 80 million unique TCR beta chains were counted across the approximately 670 repertoires, and approximately 9.9 million of these chains were shared by at least two donors. Raw reads were error-corrected and collapsed into unique sequences by a nearest-neighbor algorithm in which closely related sequences were merged to remove PCR and sequencing errors. V, D and J gene segments were assigned by aligning CDR3 sequences to IMGT reference sequences. For a sequence to be retained, at least a six-nucleotide match to both a V gene segment and a J gene segment was required. A rearrangement was called productive if the CDR3 had no stop codons and remained in frame with V and J, and every other rearrangement was called non-productive. CDR3 was defined by IMGT convention, running from the second conserved V-encoded cysteine to the conserved J-encoded phenylalanine. Sequences without an unambiguous match to a single V gene segment were excluded from the earlier analysis of approximately 600 of the donors. An earlier analysis of 550 to 650 of the donors classified V segments as functional when productive rearrangements were above 56.7% and as segregating when the standard deviation between donors was above 5%. A statistical classification framework was developed to diagnose cytomegalovirus status using the catalog of TCR beta chain sequences. A later analysis assigned V and J genes by comparing TCR nucleotide sequences with IMGT/GENE-DB human TR gene sequences. In a later analysis, CDR3 sequences and most-parsimonious VDJ recombination scenarios were assigned using the TCRdist pipeline. In a later analysis, every TCR beta chain was defined by the combination of its CDR3 amino acid sequence and its V-gene family, and reads without a unique V-gene family were dropped. To address suspected cross-contamination and a sequencing artifact, a later analysis removed a few hundred highly shared, low-generation-probability nucleotide sequences. A later analysis calculated a clonal expansion index for each public chain from normalized within-repertoire ranks of inferred template counts. In a later analysis, generation probabilities were computed using a VDJ recombination model fitted to out-of-frame rearrangements, and the results were checked against IGoR. A later analysis scored TCR-TCR, TCR-HLA and TCR-CMV co-occurrence with hypergeometric tests, applying a repertoire-size bias correction to TCR pairs. False discovery rates were estimated in a later analysis by permuting HLA or CMV assignments 20 times. A later analysis grouped co-occurring TCRs with DBSCAN, adding TCRdist sequence similarity when clustering within HLA-allele-positive subsets. Co-occurrence clustering excluded repertoires with fewer than 30,000 or more than 120,000 public chains, plus five with anomalous nucleotide sharing. TCRdb stores this immuneACCESS table with in-frame sequences only. Part of the clones is absent; in the studies checked, under half of the shortfall reflects unresolved V genes, and no reason is known for the rest. The V and J calls and clone size are taken from that table; D and trimming were inferred from the DNA. This sample has around 100,000 clones in its table, and 63% of those were observed once. 4.8% of the sample comes from the top ten.

Concerning this clone: Its antigen target is currently unknown. Per-nucleotide qualities are absent, and no much larger clonotype sits a single base away.

The cohort was made up of under 800 healthy bone marrow donors. At the time of sampling, every cohort member was nominally healthy, though immune exposures that went unrecorded were likely present. CMV serostatus was recorded as positive for 289 and negative for about 50% of the 666 cohort members, whereas no CMV serostatus was recorded for the donor in question. Every donor gave a peripheral blood sample, and the peripheral blood mononuclear cells from that sample were used for TCR beta sequencing. The Qiagen DNeasy Blood Extraction Kit was used to extract genomic DNA from the blood cell samples. This clonotype originated in a human donor in good health. The sample consisted of PBMCs. Rearrangement joined TRBV2 to TRBJ1-5; 7 junctional bases match TRBD1. The base sequence is TGTGCCAGCAGTAGAGAGAGACAGGGTGAGCAGCCCCAGCATTTT. This yields the protein CASSRERQGEQPQHF.